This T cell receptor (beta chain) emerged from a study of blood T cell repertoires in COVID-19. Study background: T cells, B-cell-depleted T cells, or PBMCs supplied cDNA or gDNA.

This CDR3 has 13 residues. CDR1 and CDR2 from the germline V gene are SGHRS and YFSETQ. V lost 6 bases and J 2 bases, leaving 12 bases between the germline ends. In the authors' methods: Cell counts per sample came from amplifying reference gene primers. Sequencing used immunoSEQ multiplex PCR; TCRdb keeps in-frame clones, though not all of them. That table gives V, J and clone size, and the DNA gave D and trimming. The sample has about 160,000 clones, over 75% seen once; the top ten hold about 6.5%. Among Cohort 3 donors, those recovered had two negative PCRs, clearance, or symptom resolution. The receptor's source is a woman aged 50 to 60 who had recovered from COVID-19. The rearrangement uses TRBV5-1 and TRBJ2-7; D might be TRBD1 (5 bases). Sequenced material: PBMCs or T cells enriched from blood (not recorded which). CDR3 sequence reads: CASKPAGTYEQYF. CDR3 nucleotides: TGCGCCAGCAAACCGGCAGGGACCTACGAGCAGTACTTC.